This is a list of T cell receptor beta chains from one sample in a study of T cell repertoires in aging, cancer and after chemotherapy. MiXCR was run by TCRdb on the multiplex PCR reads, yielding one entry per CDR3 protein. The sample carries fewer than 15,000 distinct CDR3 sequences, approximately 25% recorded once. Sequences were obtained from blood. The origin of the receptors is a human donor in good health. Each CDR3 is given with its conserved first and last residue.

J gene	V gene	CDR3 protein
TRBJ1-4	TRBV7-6	CASSLLPGGSGEKLFF
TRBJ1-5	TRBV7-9	CASSLGRDNRNQPQHF
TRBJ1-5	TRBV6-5	CASSFGSFGPQHF
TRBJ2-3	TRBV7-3	CASSADRATDTQYF
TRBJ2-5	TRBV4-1	CASSRVRGGETQYF
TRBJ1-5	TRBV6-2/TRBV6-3	CASSPGTGGYQPQHF
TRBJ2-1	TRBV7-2	CASSLETGVSYNEQFF
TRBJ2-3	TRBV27	CASGTGGTDTQYF
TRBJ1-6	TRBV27	CASRETDRGSPLHF
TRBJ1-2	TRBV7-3	CASSLSAGQGIYGYTF
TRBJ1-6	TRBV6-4	CASSDEGTVTSPLHF
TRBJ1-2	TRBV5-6	CASSLAPRARGYTF
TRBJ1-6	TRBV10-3	CATQGVGPLHF
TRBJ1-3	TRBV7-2	CASSLVGFGNTIYF
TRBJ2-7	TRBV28	CASSPGDRSHEQYF
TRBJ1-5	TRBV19	CASTKGGGQPQHF
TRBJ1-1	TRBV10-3	CAISESAGGLISKPTNTEAFF
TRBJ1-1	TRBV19	CASRKGATEAFF
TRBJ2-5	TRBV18	CASSPRSLAGDQETQYF
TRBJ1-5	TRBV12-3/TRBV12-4	CASSLYPNQPQHF
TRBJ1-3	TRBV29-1	CSVEGRGLFGNTIYF
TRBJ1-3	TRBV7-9	CASSSVTVSGNTIYF